These 5 T cell receptor beta chains were all obtained from the same sample, sequenced in a study of blood T cell repertoires in COVID-19. Sequencing used immunoSEQ multiplex PCR; TCRdb keeps in-frame clones, though not all of them. The table includes 100,000 to 150,000 clones, roughly 69% detected once. Sequenced: peripheral blood. The receptors come from a woman in her seventies with acute or convalescent COVID-19.

The count of this clone is one. The chain recombines TRBV10-2 with TRBJ1-2, with D maybe TRBD1 (6 bases). The V gene lost 5 bases and the J gene lost 2 bases, with 18 bases spanning the gap. The CDR3 contains 16 residues. Germline CDR1 is WSHSY and CDR2 is SAAADI. The DNA of the CDR3 is TGCGCCAGCAGTCGCGGGGGGAGGGGGTCGAACTATGGCTACACCTTC. Protein product: CASSRGGRGSNYGYTF.

This clone was recorded only once. The chain carries TRBV19 and TRBJ2-3; 11 nucleotides align to TRBD2. The V segment lost 1 base and the J segment 5 bases; nucleotides outside the gene matches: 2. Germline CDR1 reads LNHDA; CDR2 reads SQIVND (reference sequence). The CDR3 has 15 amino acids. The CDR3 nucleotides read TGTGCCAGTAGTATAGTCCTAGCGGGAGGAGATACGCAGTATTTT. Amino acid sequence: CASSIVLAGGDTQYF.

The chain carries TRBV6-1 and TRBJ2-3; maybe TRBD2 (6 bases). The V gene lost 3 bases and the J gene lost 2 bases, with 12 bases spanning the gap. CDR3 length equals 15 residues. Germline V gives CDR1 MNHNS, CDR2 SASEGT. In DNA, the CDR3 is TGTGCCAGCAGTGATGGACTACTGAACACAGATACGCAGTATTTT. It yields the protein CASSDGLLNTDTQYF.

V usage is TRBV7-7 and J usage is TRBJ2-7; D perhaps matches TRBD2 (5 bases). There are 15 residues in the CDR3. Trimming left V 1 base short and J 6 bases short, with 16 bases between. Per the germline V gene, CDR1 is SSHAT and CDR2 is FNYEAQ (reference sequence). The CDR3 spells CASSLDDTRYGEQYF. The CDR3 DNA reads as TGTGCCAGCAGCTTAGATGACACTAGGTACGGCGAGCAGTACTTC.

The CDR3 here is CASSLGAGGPRNTGELFF. CDR3 sequence (DNA): TGTGCCAGCAGCTTAGGTGCGGGGGGGCCGAGGAACACCGGGGAGCTGTTTTTT. The chain employs TRBV7-2 and TRBJ2-2; 9 nucleotides line up with TRBD2. The length of the CDR3 is 18 residues. Looked up from germline, CDR1 is SGHTA and CDR2 is FQGNSA. V was pared by 1 base and J by 1 base, with 7 bases of the junction left unmatched. Supplemented by reference TRBV7-2 and TRBJ2-2, the full variable domain reads GAGVSQSPSNKVTEKGKDVELRCDPISGHTALYWYRQSLGQGLEFLIYFQGNSAPDKSGLPSDRFSAERTGGSVSTLTIQRTQQEDSAVYLCASSLGAGGPRNTGELFFGEGSRLTVL.